This is a list of T cell receptor beta chains from one sample in a study of blood T cell repertoires in COVID-19. TCRdb's copy holds only in-frame clones and misses some; the assay was immunoSEQ multiplex PCR. The data show 100,000 to 110,000 clones, just under 80% seen once. The specimen was peripheral blood. Receptors originate from a woman aged 70-85 years with acute or convalescent COVID-19. The CDR3 runs from the conserved cysteine through the conserved F or W. Fields, in order: V gene, D gene, clone size, J gene, CDR3 protein, CDR3 DNA. The D gene is left open where the match is weak. Expanded clones are given a class, and other clones once, few, many or no size at all.

V gene: TRBV5-1; D gene: .; clone size: .; J gene: TRBJ1-1; CDR3 protein: CASSEGLWGSTEAFF; CDR3 DNA: TGCGCCAGCAGCGAGGGACTTTGGGGGAGTACTGAAGCTTTCTTT
V gene: TRBV7-8; D gene: .; clone size: .; J gene: TRBJ1-4; CDR3 protein: CASSLVAATNEKLFF; CDR3 DNA: TGTGCCAGCAGCTTAGTGGCTGCAACTAATGAAAAACTGTTTTTT
V gene: TRBV19; D gene: .; clone size: once; J gene: TRBJ1-6; CDR3 protein: CASERPGGNSPLHF; CDR3 DNA: TGTGCCAGCGAAAGACCAGGAGGTAATTCACCCCTCCACTTT
V gene: TRBV29-1; D gene: TRBD1; clone size: .; J gene: TRBJ2-1; CDR3 protein: CSVVGTGNEQFF; CDR3 DNA: TGCAGCGTTGTAGGGACAGGAAATGAGCAGTTCTTC
V gene: TRBV4-1; D gene: TRBD1; clone size: .; J gene: TRBJ1-2; CDR3 protein: CASSQDRDRRAYGYTF; CDR3 DNA: TGCGCCAGCAGCCAAGATAGGGACAGGAGGGCCTATGGCTACACCTTC
V gene: TRBV15; D gene: .; clone size: few; J gene: TRBJ1-5; CDR3 protein: CATSSTSSNQPQHF; CDR3 DNA: TGTGCCACCAGCAGCACCAGTAGCAATCAGCCCCAGCATTTT
V gene: TRBV28; D gene: TRBD1; clone size: .; J gene: TRBJ2-5; CDR3 protein: CASSLGDSLLETQYF; CDR3 DNA: TGTGCCAGCAGTTTAGGGGACAGTTTATTAGAGACCCAGTACTTC
V gene: TRBV13; D gene: TRBD1; clone size: few; J gene: TRBJ1-1; CDR3 protein: CASSLTGMNTEAFF; CDR3 DNA: TGTGCCAGCAGCTTGACAGGGATGAACACTGAAGCTTTCTTT
V gene: TRBV9; D gene: TRBD2; clone size: .; J gene: TRBJ2-3; CDR3 protein: CASSVDRLAGGLTDTQYF; CDR3 DNA: TGTGCCAGCAGCGTAGATAGGCTAGCGGGGGGGCTCACAGATACGCAGTATTTT
V gene: TRBV9; D gene: .; clone size: .; J gene: TRBJ1-3; CDR3 protein: CASSVEVTAPGNTIYF; CDR3 DNA: TGTGCCAGCAGCGTAGAGGTAACAGCCCCTGGAAACACCATATATTTT
V gene: TRBV20-1; D gene: TRBD2; clone size: .; J gene: TRBJ2-3; CDR3 protein: CSASSGGDAGDTQYF; CDR3 DNA: TGCAGTGCTAGTAGCGGGGGGGACGCGGGAGATACGCAGTATTTT
V gene: TRBV4-3; D gene: TRBD1; clone size: few; J gene: TRBJ1-5; CDR3 protein: CASSQDRGLSQPQHF; CDR3 DNA: TGCGCCAGCAGCCAAGACAGGGGGTTGAGTCAGCCCCAGCATTTT
V gene: TRBV13; D gene: TRBD2; clone size: .; J gene: TRBJ2-5; CDR3 protein: CASSKKAGEETQYF; CDR3 DNA: TGTGCCAGCAGCAAAAAAGCGGGGGAGGAGACCCAGTACTTC
V gene: TRBV11-2; D gene: .; clone size: once; J gene: TRBJ1-6; CDR3 protein: CASSPRPGPLHF; CDR3 DNA: TGTGCCAGCAGCCCCCGCCCCGGACCCCTCCACTTT
V gene: TRBV7-2; D gene: TRBD1; clone size: .; J gene: TRBJ1-2; CDR3 protein: CASSFDPPTGAWYGYTF; CDR3 DNA: TGTGCCAGCAGCTTCGATCCCCCGACAGGGGCCTGGTATGGCTACACCTTC
V gene: TRBV28; D gene: TRBD1; clone size: few; J gene: TRBJ1-5; CDR3 protein: CASSSLLQGNNQPQHF; CDR3 DNA: TGTGCCAGCAGTTCCCTCCTACAGGGGAACAATCAGCCCCAGCATTTT
V gene: TRBV6-4; D gene: .; clone size: once; J gene: TRBJ2-1; CDR3 protein: CASSDGGGPYNEQFF; CDR3 DNA: TGTGCCAGCAGTGACGGGGGAGGTCCTTACAATGAGCAGTTCTTC
V gene: TRBV7-8; D gene: TRBD1; clone size: .; J gene: TRBJ1-3; CDR3 protein: CASSPGQGARGNTIYF; CDR3 DNA: TGTGCCAGCAGCCCGGGACAGGGGGCTCGGGGAAACACCATATATTTT
V gene: TRBV6-5; D gene: TRBD1; clone size: .; J gene: TRBJ2-3; CDR3 protein: CASSSGQFTDTQYF; CDR3 DNA: TGTGCCAGCAGTTCGGGACAGTTCACAGATACGCAGTATTTT
V gene: TRBV19; D gene: .; clone size: once; J gene: TRBJ1-1; CDR3 protein: CASRDRNMNTEAFF; CDR3 DNA: TGTGCCAGTAGGGACAGAAACATGAACACTGAAGCTTTCTTT
V gene: TRBV5-1; D gene: .; clone size: .; J gene: TRBJ2-2; CDR3 protein: CASSPVRQATGELFF; CDR3 DNA: TGCGCCAGCAGCCCGGTTCGACAGGCCACCGGGGAGCTGTTTTTT
V gene: TRBV19; D gene: TRBD2; clone size: .; J gene: TRBJ2-3; CDR3 protein: CASSCDLAGGGTDTQYF; CDR3 DNA: TGTGCCAGTAGTTGCGACTTGGCGGGGGGCGGCACAGATACGCAGTATTTT
V gene: TRBV6-5; D gene: .; clone size: .; J gene: TRBJ1-2; CDR3 protein: CASSSVNYGYTF; CDR3 DNA: TGTGCCAGCAGCTCCGTTAACTATGGCTACACCTTC
V gene: TRBV7-3; D gene: .; clone size: .; J gene: TRBJ1-1; CDR3 protein: CASSLTSHSSTEAFF; CDR3 DNA: TGTGCCAGCAGCTTAACCTCCCACTCGAGCACTGAAGCTTTCTTT
V gene: TRBV27; D gene: TRBD1; clone size: .; J gene: TRBJ1-4; CDR3 protein: CASSSGQATEKLFF; CDR3 DNA: TGTGCCAGCAGTTCGGGACAGGCGACAGAAAAACTGTTTTTT
V gene: TRBV12-3/TRBV12-4; D gene: TRBD1; clone size: .; J gene: TRBJ1-2; CDR3 protein: CASSLGDRGYYF; CDR3 DNA: TGTGCCAGCAGTCTTGGTGACAGGGGGTATTATTTC
V gene: TRBV4-2; D gene: .; clone size: few; J gene: TRBJ1-3; CDR3 protein: CASSQGGNGNTIYF; CDR3 DNA: TGTGCCAGCAGCCAAGGAGGAAATGGAAACACCATATATTTT
V gene: TRBV19; D gene: .; clone size: .; J gene: TRBJ1-2; CDR3 protein: CASRPSGSGYTF; CDR3 DNA: TGTGCCAGTCGTCCCTCGGGGTCTGGCTACACCTTC
V gene: TRBV5-1; D gene: TRBD1; clone size: .; J gene: TRBJ2-2; CDR3 protein: CASIPGTENTGELFF; CDR3 DNA: TGCGCCAGTATACCGGGGACAGAGAACACCGGGGAGCTGTTTTTT
V gene: TRBV21-1; D gene: .; clone size: .; J gene: TRBJ1-1; CDR3 protein: CASSLGTGWNTEAFF; CDR3 DNA: TGTGCCAGCAGCCTGGGGACAGGGTGGAACACTGAAGCTTTCTTT
V gene: TRBV7-8; D gene: .; clone size: .; J gene: TRBJ1-2; CDR3 protein: CASSSGNYGYTF; CDR3 DNA: TGTGCCAGCAGCTCAGGAAACTATGGCTACACCTTC
V gene: TRBV5-4; D gene: .; clone size: .; J gene: TRBJ2-2; CDR3 protein: CASSLPGGPSGELFF; CDR3 DNA: TGTGCCAGCAGTTTGCCAGGGGGGCCATCCGGGGAGCTGTTTTTT
V gene: TRBV21-1; D gene: .; clone size: once; J gene: TRBJ1-5; CDR3 protein: CASSKDRPENNQPQHF; CDR3 DNA: TGTGCCAGCAGCAAAGATCGACCGGAGAACAATCAGCCCCAGCATTTT
V gene: TRBV5-8; D gene: TRBD1; clone size: .; J gene: TRBJ1-5; CDR3 protein: CASRRDRANQPQHF; CDR3 DNA: TGTGCCAGCAGACGGGACAGGGCTAATCAGCCCCAGCATTTT
V gene: TRBV7-2; D gene: TRBD2; clone size: .; J gene: TRBJ2-7; CDR3 protein: CASSLAIRTSGGYEQYF; CDR3 DNA: TGTGCCAGCAGCTTAGCCATTAGGACTAGCGGGGGGTACGAGCAGTACTTC
V gene: TRBV3-1/TRBV3-2; D gene: .; clone size: .; J gene: TRBJ1-4; CDR3 protein: CASSHGQGGEHEKLFF; CDR3 DNA: TGTGCCAGCAGCCATGGGCAGGGAGGGGAGCATGAAAAACTGTTTTTT
V gene: TRBV5-1; D gene: TRBD1; clone size: .; J gene: TRBJ1-6; CDR3 protein: CASSLVQGANSPLHF; CDR3 DNA: TGCGCCAGCAGCTTGGTCCAGGGGGCCAATTCACCCCTCCACTTT
V gene: TRBV24-1; D gene: TRBD1; clone size: .; J gene: TRBJ1-4; CDR3 protein: CATSDDTGVPGKLFF; CDR3 DNA: TGTGCCACCAGTGATGATACAGGGGTCCCCGGAAAACTGTTTTTT
V gene: TRBV4-1; D gene: TRBD1; clone size: .; J gene: TRBJ2-4; CDR3 protein: CASSQADRGTKNIQYF; CDR3 DNA: TGCGCCAGCAGCCAAGCGGACAGGGGAACCAAAAACATTCAGTACTTC
V gene: TRBV7-8; D gene: .; clone size: .; J gene: TRBJ2-5; CDR3 protein: CASSSGGGLQETQYF; CDR3 DNA: TGTGCCAGCAGCTCTGGAGGGGGCCTTCAAGAGACCCAGTACTTC
V gene: TRBV19; D gene: TRBD1; clone size: .; J gene: TRBJ2-3; CDR3 protein: CASLSQGEGARDTQYF; CDR3 DNA: TGTGCCTCCCTATCCCAGGGGGAAGGCGCACGAGATACGCAGTATTTT
V gene: TRBV7-9; D gene: TRBD1; clone size: .; J gene: TRBJ2-3; CDR3 protein: CASSFTGVVDTQYF; CDR3 DNA: TGTGCCAGCAGCTTCACAGGGGTGGTCGATACGCAGTATTTT
V gene: TRBV5-5; D gene: TRBD1; clone size: .; J gene: TRBJ2-3; CDR3 protein: CASRRQGDVSDTQYF; CDR3 DNA: TGTGCCAGCAGGCGACAGGGGGATGTCTCAGATACGCAGTATTTT
V gene: TRBV6-5; D gene: .; clone size: .; J gene: TRBJ2-3; CDR3 protein: CASSYSSTDTQYF; CDR3 DNA: TGTGCCAGCAGTTATAGTAGCACAGATACGCAGTATTTT
V gene: TRBV5-1; D gene: TRBD1; clone size: .; J gene: TRBJ1-1; CDR3 protein: CASSLAADRVNTEAFF; CDR3 DNA: TGCGCCAGCAGCTTGGCGGCCGACAGGGTGAACACTGAAGCTTTCTTT
V gene: TRBV19; D gene: .; clone size: .; J gene: TRBJ1-1; CDR3 protein: CASSIFAAEQADFF; CDR3 DNA: TGTGCCAGTAGTATTTTTGCTGCCGAACAGGCGGATTTCTTT
V gene: TRBV28; D gene: .; clone size: .; J gene: TRBJ1-2; CDR3 protein: CASSIQGFAGYTF; CDR3 DNA: TGTGCCAGCAGTATCCAGGGGTTTGCTGGCTACACCTTC
V gene: TRBV4-2; D gene: TRBD2; clone size: .; J gene: TRBJ2-1; CDR3 protein: CASSQVRGGTSYNEQFF; CDR3 DNA: TGTGCCAGCAGCCAAGTTCGGGGAGGGACCTCCTACAATGAGCAGTTCTTC
V gene: TRBV6-2/TRBV6-3; D gene: .; clone size: .; J gene: TRBJ1-3; CDR3 protein: CASSLTGQDGNTIYF; CDR3 DNA: TGTGCCAGCAGTTTAACAGGGCAAGACGGAAACACCATATATTTT
V gene: TRBV20-1; D gene: TRBD1; clone size: .; J gene: TRBJ1-4; CDR3 protein: CSASIPGTDNEKLFF; CDR3 DNA: TGCAGTGCTAGTATTCCCGGGACAGATAATGAAAAACTGTTTTTT
V gene: TRBV5-8; D gene: TRBD1; clone size: .; J gene: TRBJ2-1; CDR3 protein: CASSLGQGGWNEQFF; CDR3 DNA: TGTGCCAGCAGCTTGGGACAGGGGGGATGGAATGAGCAGTTCTTC
V gene: TRBV20-1; D gene: .; clone size: .; J gene: TRBJ2-1; CDR3 protein: CSASWPDNEQFF; CDR3 DNA: TGCAGTGCTAGTTGGCCAGACAATGAGCAGTTCTTC
V gene: TRBV19; D gene: .; clone size: few; J gene: TRBJ1-5; CDR3 protein: CASSLTWTSPGQPQHF; CDR3 DNA: TGTGCCAGTAGTCTGACTTGGACATCCCCGGGTCAGCCCCAGCATTTT
V gene: TRBV28; D gene: TRBD2; clone size: .; J gene: TRBJ2-1; CDR3 protein: CASRQSGVTEQFF; CDR3 DNA: TGTGCCAGCAGACAGAGCGGGGTCACTGAGCAGTTCTTC